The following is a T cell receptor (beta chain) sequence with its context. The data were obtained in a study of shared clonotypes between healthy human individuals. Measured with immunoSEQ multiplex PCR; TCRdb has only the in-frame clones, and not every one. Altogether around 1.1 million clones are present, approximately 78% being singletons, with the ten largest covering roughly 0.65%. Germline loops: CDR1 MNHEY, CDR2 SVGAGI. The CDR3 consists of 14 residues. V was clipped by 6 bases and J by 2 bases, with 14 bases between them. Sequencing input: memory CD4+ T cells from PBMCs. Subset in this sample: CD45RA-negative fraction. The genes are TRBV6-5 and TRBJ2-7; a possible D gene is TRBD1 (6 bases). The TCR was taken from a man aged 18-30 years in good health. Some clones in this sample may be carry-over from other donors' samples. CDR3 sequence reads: CASSMIQGAYEQYF. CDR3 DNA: TGTGCCAGCAGCATGATACAGGGAGCCTACGAGCAGTACTTC.